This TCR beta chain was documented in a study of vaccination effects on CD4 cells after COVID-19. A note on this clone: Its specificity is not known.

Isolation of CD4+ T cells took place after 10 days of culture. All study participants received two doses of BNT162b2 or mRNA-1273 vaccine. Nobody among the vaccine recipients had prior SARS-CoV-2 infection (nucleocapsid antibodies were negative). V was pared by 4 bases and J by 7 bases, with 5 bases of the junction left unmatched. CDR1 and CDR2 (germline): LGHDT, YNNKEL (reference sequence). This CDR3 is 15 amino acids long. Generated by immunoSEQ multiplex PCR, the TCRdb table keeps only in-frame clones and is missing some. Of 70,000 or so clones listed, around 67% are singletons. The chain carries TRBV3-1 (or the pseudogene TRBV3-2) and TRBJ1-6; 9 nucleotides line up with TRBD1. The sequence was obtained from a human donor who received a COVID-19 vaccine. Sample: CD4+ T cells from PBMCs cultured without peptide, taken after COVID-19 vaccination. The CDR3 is CASSPRGQGNSPLHF. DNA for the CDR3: TGTGCCAGCAGCCCCCGGGGACAGGGAAATTCACCCCTCCACTTT.